One and the same sample provided the 11 T cell receptor beta chains below, sequenced in a study of spatial heterogeneity in lung cancer. TCRdb passed the 5' RACE reads through MiXCR, listing each CDR3 protein once. The table has 40,000 to 45,000 distinct CDR3 sequences, roughly 13% seen once. As for time point: sample taken at primary tumor resection. The authors sequenced whole RNA from tumor, nontumor lung or frozen PBMC without sorting. The input for sequencing was PBMCs, taken at surgery. Every receptor here comes from a male donor with early-stage non-small cell lung cancer.

This clonotype was counted only a few times. The chain employs TRBV28 and TRBJ2-5; tentative D call: TRBD2 (6 bases). Germline assignment: CDR1 MDHEN and CDR2 SYDVKM. This CDR3 is built from 13 residues. V lost 7 bases, J lost 5 bases, and 14 bases lay in between. The CDR3 DNA reads TGTGCCAGCAAACTGACTAGTTTGGAGACCCAGTACTTC. It encodes CASKLTSLETQYF.

Many counts were recorded for this clonotype. The chain uses TRBV12-3 or TRBV12-4 and TRBJ2-7, with TRBD2 identical over 7 bases. V lost 6 bases and J lost 6; bases outside the gene matches: 11. CDR3 size: 14 residues. The CDR3 reads CASSVSGGSTEQYF. Written as DNA, the CDR3 is TGTGCCAGCAGCGTCTCTGGCGGGAGTACCGAGCAGTACTTC.

This clonotype has more than one count but fewer than ten. The CDR3 DNA sequence: TGCAGCGTAGCCGGGACAGGGGGAAACGGGGAGCTGTTTTTT. It yields the protein CSVAGTGGNGELFF. This sequence joins TRBV29-1 and TRBJ2-2, with 11 bases identical to TRBD1. V shed 6 bases and J 7 bases; nucleotides not matched to a gene: 7. CDR3 size: 14 residues. Germline V gives CDR1 SQVTM, CDR2 ANQGSEA.

The rearrangement uses TRBV6-5 and TRBJ1-2; 8 bases map to TRBD1. Germline-derived CDR1 and CDR2 are MNHEY and SVGAGI. The CDR3 runs to 15 residues. The trim removed 4 bases at V and 1 base at J, leaving 5 bases unmatched. This CDR3 reads CASSFGQGINYGYTF. The CDR3 DNA reads as TGTGCCAGCAGTTTCGGACAGGGAATTAACTATGGCTACACCTTC.

This chain uses TRBV18 with TRBJ1-4; TRBD1 aligns across 7 bases. Germline V gives CDR1 KGHSH, CDR2 LQKENI. This CDR3 spans 13 amino acids. J lost 13 bases, V lost 3 bases, and 8 bases had no gene match. The CDR3 region has the DNA TGTGCCAGCTCACCCTTACAGGGGAAGGCACTGTTTTTT. Its protein product is CASSPLQGKALFF.

The chain recombines TRBV21-1 with TRBJ2-7; the table calls TRBD2, which could not be checked here. TRBV21-1 is labeled a pseudogene. The CDR3 covers 12 residues. The CDR3: CATLLGSLEQYF. Written as DNA, the CDR3 is TGTGCCACCCTCTTGGGGTCCCTCGAGCAGTACTTC.

The table lists this clonotype with many counts. The rearrangement links TRBV5-4 to TRBJ1-6; TRBD1 agrees at 8 bases. J was trimmed by 6 bases and V by 2 bases; bases with no gene match: 4. The CDR3 length is 15 residues. Germline CDR1 and CDR2: SGHNT and YYREEE (reference sequence). The CDR3 DNA is TGTGCCAGCAGCTTTGACAGGGGAACTAATTCACCCCTCCACTTT. Residues: CASSFDRGTNSPLHF. Full variable domain (missing parts from reference TRBV5-4 and TRBJ1-6): ETGVTQSPTHLIKTRGQQVTLRCSSQSGHNTVSWYQQALGQGPQFIFQYYREEENGRGNFPPRFSGLQFPNYSSELNVNALELDDSALYLCASSFDRGTNSPLHFGNGTRLTVT.

This clonotype has ten or more counts. V usage is TRBV27 and J usage is TRBJ1-6, with D uncertain. Between the trimmed V and J ends, which lost 6 bases and 5 bases, there was a span of 11 bases. This CDR3 has 14 amino acids. CDR1 is MNHEY and CDR2 is SMNVEV in the germline V gene (reference sequence). CDR3 nucleotides: TGTGCCAGCAGACGAAGACCTGATAATTCACCCCTCCACTTT. Protein sequence: CASRRRPDNSPLHF.

In this sample, this clonotype turned up many times. The gene calls are TRBV5-6 and TRBJ2-1; D uncertain. CDR1 is SGHDT and CDR2 is YYEEEE in the germline V gene. The V gene lost 0 bases and the J gene lost 0 bases, with 13 bases spanning the gap. There are 17 residues in the CDR3. The CDR3 protein is CASSLVSLVSSYNEQFF. In DNA form, the CDR3 reads TGTGCCAGCAGCTTGGTGTCCCTAGTTAGCTCCTACAATGAGCAGTTCTTC.

This clonotype has only a few counts. This chain joins TRBV5-5 and TRBJ1-5; D not certain. Per the germline V gene, CDR1 is SGHKS and CDR2 is YYEKEE (reference sequence). The CDR3 totals 14 residues. V lost 0 bases, J lost 4 bases, and 8 bases lay in between. The CDR3: CASSLAAGNQPQHF. The CDR3 DNA reads TGTGCCAGCAGCTTGGCCGCTGGGAATCAGCCCCAGCATTTT.

This clonotype was found many times. The chain combines TRBV6-2 or TRBV6-3 with TRBJ2-3; no clear D gene. V lost 6 bases and J 3 bases, leaving 4 bases between the germline ends. Germline-derived CDR1 and CDR2 are MNHEY and SVGEGT. The CDR3 has 11 amino acids. In nucleotides, the CDR3 is TGTGCCAGCAGCTGGACAGATACGCAGTATTTT. Translated, it gives CASSWTDTQYF.